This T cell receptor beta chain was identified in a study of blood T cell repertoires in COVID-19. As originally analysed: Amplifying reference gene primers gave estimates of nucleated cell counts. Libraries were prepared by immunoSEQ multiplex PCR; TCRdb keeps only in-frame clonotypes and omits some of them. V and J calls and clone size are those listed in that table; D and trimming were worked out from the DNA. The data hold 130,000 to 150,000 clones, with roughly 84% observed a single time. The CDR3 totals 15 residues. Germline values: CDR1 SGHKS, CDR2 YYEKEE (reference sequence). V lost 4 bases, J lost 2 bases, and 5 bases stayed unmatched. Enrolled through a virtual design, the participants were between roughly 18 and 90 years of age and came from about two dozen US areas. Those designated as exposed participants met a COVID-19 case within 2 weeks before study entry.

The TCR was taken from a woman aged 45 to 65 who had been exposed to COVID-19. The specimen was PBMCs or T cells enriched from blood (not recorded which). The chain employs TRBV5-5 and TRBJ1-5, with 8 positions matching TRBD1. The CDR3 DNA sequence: TGTGCCAGCAGCCGAGCGGACAGGGGCAATCAGCCCCAGCATTTT. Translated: CASSRADRGNQPQHF.